Listed here are 17 T cell receptor beta chains from one sample, sequenced in a study of blood T cell repertoires in COVID-19. The table came from immunoSEQ multiplex PCR; TCRdb's copy has only in-frame clones and leaves some out. The sample carries 300,000 to 350,000 clones, roughly 87% recorded once. The specimen was PBMCs or T cells enriched from blood (not recorded which). Receptor source: a woman aged 25 to 39 who had recovered from COVID-19.

The chain joins TRBV29-1 to TRBJ2-7; tentatively, D is TRBD1 (7 bases). V was shortened by 5 bases and J by 2 bases, with 19 bases between the two germline ends. CDR3 length: 15 amino acids. Germline loops: CDR1 SQVTM, CDR2 ANQGSEA. The CDR3 is CSVSGGRGQPYEQYF. For the CDR3, the DNA is TGCAGCGTTAGTGGGGGGCGGGGACAGCCCTACGAGCAGTACTTC.

The rearrangement links TRBV11-2 to TRBJ1-5; D remains unclear. Trimming pared 5 bases from V and 2 bases from J, leaving 13 bases between. The germline V gene encodes CDR1 SGHAT and CDR2 FQNNGV. The CDR3 sequence is 15 residues long. This CDR3 is CASSPVEGGNQPQHF. CDR3 nucleotide sequence: TGTGCCAGCAGCCCGGTGGAGGGCGGCAATCAGCCCCAGCATTTT.

The genes are TRBV28 and TRBJ2-3, with D possibly TRBD1 on 6 matching bases. The CDR3 has 14 amino acids. Germline V gene sequence: CDR1 MDHEN, CDR2 SYDVKM. V lost 6 bases and J 6 bases, leaving 16 bases between the germline ends. CDR3 in DNA: TGTGCCAGCAGGGCAGGGGCCCCAGGGGATACGCAGTATTTT. Protein product: CASRAGAPGDTQYF. The full variable domain, rest sourced from reference TRBV28 and TRBJ2-3, is DVKVTQSSRYLVKRTGEKVFLECVQDMDHENMFWYRQDPGLGLRLIYFSYDVKMKEKGDIPEGYSVSREKKERFSLILESASTNQTSMYLCASRAGAPGDTQYFGPGTRLTVL.

CDR3 protein: CASRGALTEAFF. CDR3 coding DNA: TGTGCCAGCAGAGGGGCGCTTACTGAAGCTTTCTTT. V gene TRBV3-1 (or the pseudogene TRBV3-2) combines with J gene TRBJ1-1, with D possibly being TRBD1 (5 bases). CDR3 length: 12 residues. The V end was cut by 6 bases, the J end by 5 bases, with 10 bases between. Germline lookup yields CDR1 LGHDT and CDR2 YNNKEL (reference sequence).

The chain carries TRBV7-2 and TRBJ2-1; 10 positions match TRBD1. The CDR3 is made up of 15 amino acids. V dropped 5 bases and J dropped 7; count of bases not matched to a gene: 8. Looked up from germline, CDR1 is SGHTA and CDR2 is FQGNSA. DNA for the CDR3: TGTGCCAGCAGCAGCCGGGACAGGGGAGGAAATGAGCAGTTCTTC. It yields the protein CASSSRDRGGNEQFF.

The chain joins TRBV19 to TRBJ1-2; D may be TRBD1 (5 bases). The V gene's germline CDR1 is LNHDA and CDR2 SQIVND (reference sequence). With 5 bases removed from V and 8 bases from J, the gap between germline ends came to 15 bases. The length of the CDR3 is 13 residues. In nucleotides, the CDR3 is TGTGCCAGTAGTCCAGACGGACAAGGCGGCTACACCTTC. This gives the protein CASSPDGQGGYTF. Full variable domain (remainder filled in from reference TRBV19 and TRBJ1-2): DGGITQSPKYLFRKEGQNVTLSCEQNLNHDAMYWYRQDPGQGLRLIYYSQIVNDFQKGDIAEGYSVSREKKESFPLTVTSAQKNPTAFYLCASSPDGQGGYTFGSGTRLTVV.

The rearrangement uses TRBV30 and TRBJ1-6; tentative D call: TRBD1 (6 bases). The CDR3 covers 13 residues. Trimming left V 4 bases short and J 8 bases short, with 12 bases between. CDR1 is GTSNPN, CDR2 SVGIG, per germline (reference sequence). The CDR3 coding sequence is TGTGCCTGGAAGGGGGGAGGGTATTCACCCCTCCACTTT. Translating gives CAWKGGGYSPLHF.

CDR3 nucleotide sequence: TGTGCCAGTAGTGCCTCCGGGACAGGGCGTGCAACTAATGAAAAACTGTTTTTT. Amino acid sequence: CASSASGTGRATNEKLFF. V usage is TRBV19 and J usage is TRBJ1-4; 9 bases are shared with TRBD1. V lost 5 bases and J lost 0; bases outside the gene matches: 10. This CDR3 spans 18 amino acids. Germline assignment: CDR1 LNHDA and CDR2 SQIVND (reference sequence).

The gene calls are TRBV5-8 and TRBJ2-7, with TRBD1 matching over 7 bases. V lost 0 bases to trimming and J lost 3 bases; unmatched junction nucleotides: 3. Per germline, CDR1 SGHTS and CDR2 YDEGEE. This CDR3 contains 14 residues. In nucleotides, the CDR3 is TGTGCCAGCAGCTTGGCGAGGGGGCTCTACGAGCAGTACTTC. Translated, it gives CASSLARGLYEQYF.

CDR3 in amino acids: CASSEASEQYF. The CDR3 nucleotides are TGTGCCAGCAGTGAAGCCAGCGAGCAGTACTTC. The rearrangement links TRBV2 to TRBJ2-7; D gene ambiguous. Germline values: CDR1 SNHLY, CDR2 FYNNEI. There are 11 residues in the CDR3. Between the trimmed V and J ends, which lost 0 bases and 6 bases, there was a span of 3 bases.

V gene TRBV3-1 (or the pseudogene TRBV3-2) combines with J gene TRBJ1-2; 7 nucleotides agree with TRBD1. Per the germline V gene, CDR1 is LGHDT and CDR2 is YNNKEL (reference sequence). CDR3 length equals 16 residues. The V gene end was trimmed by 2 bases and the J gene end by 11 bases; junction bases not matched to a gene: 17. The CDR3 is CASSQIGTVGASVYTF. CDR3 nucleotides: TGTGCCAGCAGCCAAATTGGGACAGTGGGGGCCTCTGTGTACACCTTC.

The rearrangement uses TRBV5-5 and TRBJ2-1, with TRBD2 as a possible D gene (5 bases). The CDR3 runs 13 residues. V was cut by 0 bases and J by 10 bases, with 11 bases left in between. Germline CDR1 SGHKS, CDR2 YYEKEE (reference sequence). CDR3 region: CASSLAGVGEQFF. CDR3 coding DNA: TGTGCCAGCAGCTTGGCCGGGGTCGGGGAGCAGTTCTTC.

This chain joins TRBV7-8 and TRBJ2-4; D ambiguous. Trimming removed 1 base at V and 1 base at J, with 17 bases between. From germline, CDR1 is SGHVS and CDR2 FQNEAQ. CDR3 length equals 18 residues. CDR3 residues: CASSLVGSRVSAKNIQYF. CDR3 bases: TGTGCCAGCAGCTTAGTGGGCTCTCGCGTTTCGGCCAAAAACATTCAGTACTTC.

The V call is TRBV11-2, the J call TRBJ2-1; 10 bases fit TRBD2. Germline loops: CDR1 SGHAT, CDR2 FQNNGV. The CDR3 spans 16 residues. V shed 5 bases and J 7 bases; nucleotides not matched to a gene: 11. CDR3 bases: TGTGCCAGCAGCCTAACAGCGGGGGGGCTGGAAAATGAGCAGTTCTTC. Its protein product is CASSLTAGGLENEQFF.

The V gene is TRBV9, the J gene TRBJ1-1; D gene ambiguous. The V gene lost 0 bases and the J gene lost 0 bases, with 12 bases spanning the gap. Germline CDR1 and CDR2: SGDLS and YYNGEE. This CDR3 has 16 amino acids. The CDR3 spells CASSVGPGELNTEAFF. CDR3 in DNA: TGTGCCAGCAGCGTAGGCCCCGGTGAGCTGAACACTGAAGCTTTCTTT.

V usage is TRBV5-8 and J usage is TRBJ2-3, with a possible D match to TRBD1 (6 bases). The CDR3 covers 14 residues. The V gene's germline CDR1 is SGHTS and CDR2 YDEGEE. Between the trimmed V and J ends, which lost 2 bases and 1 base, there was a span of 8 bases. The CDR3 DNA sequence: TGTGCCAGCAGCTTAGGACAGCGCACAGATACGCAGTATTTT. Translating it yields CASSLGQRTDTQYF. The full variable domain, with the rest looked up from reference TRBV5-8 and TRBJ2-3, is EAGVTQSPTHLIKTRGQQATLRCSPISGHTSVYWYQQALGLGLQFLLWYDEGEERNRGNFPPRFSGRQFPNYSSELNVNALELEDSALYLCASSLGQRTDTQYFGPGTRLTVL.

V gene TRBV28 combines with J gene TRBJ2-5; TRBD2 matches at 12 bases. The germline CDR1 and CDR2 sequences are MDHEN and SYDVKM. J gave up 4 bases and V 6 bases, and 9 bases lay outside the gene matches. The CDR3 sequence is 16 residues long. CDR3 sequence (DNA): TGTGCCAGCAGCCCCGCCCTAGCGGGGGGGCGAGAGACCCAGTACTTC. This translates into CASSPALAGGRETQYF. Together with reference TRBV28 and TRBJ2-5, the CDR3 gives the full variable domain: DVKVTQSSRYLVKRTGEKVFLECVQDMDHENMFWYRQDPGLGLRLIYFSYDVKMKEKGDIPEGYSVSREKKERFSLILESASTNQTSMYLCASSPALAGGRETQYFGPGTRLLVL.